A selection of T cell receptor beta chains follows, all from one sample in a study of OX40 agonist ivuxolimab in advanced cancers. This table comes from immunoSEQ multiplex PCR, and its TCRdb copy is limited to in-frame clones, with some not included. The sample holds 65,000 to 85,000 clones; around 89% are singletons and the top ten take approximately 0.6%. Here the sequenced sample was CD4+ or CD8+ T cells sorted from blood, taken in a trial of the OX40 agonist ivuxolimab. Every receptor here comes from an adult with an advanced solid tumor such as melanoma, head and neck, liver or kidney cancer. Both conserved end residues are part of each CDR3. Fields, in order: clone size, D gene, CDR3 length, V gene, J gene, CDR3 protein, CDR3 DNA. D genes are given only for firm matches. The size entry is marked missing in some rows and otherwise reads once, few, many or a size class.

size: NA
D: TRBD1
length: 15
V: TRBV5-4
J: TRBJ2-7
CDR3: CASSYSGTGLWEQYF
DNA: TGTGCCAGCAGCTACTCCGGGACAGGGCTGTGGGAGCAGTACTTC

size: NA
D: TRBD1
length: 17
V: TRBV14
J: TRBJ1-2
CDR3: CASSQDSTRGRNYGYTF
DNA: TGTGCCAGCAGCCAAGATTCTACCAGGGGGCGCAACTATGGCTACACCTTC

size: once
D: NA
length: 14
V: TRBV21-1
J: TRBJ1-5
CDR3: CASIIPSINQPQHF
DNA: TGTGCCAGCATTATCCCGAGCATTAATCAGCCCCAGCATTTT

size: NA
D: NA
length: 12
V: TRBV7-2
J: TRBJ1-2
CDR3: CASSFSGGGYTF
DNA: TGTGCCAGCAGCTTTTCCGGAGGTGGCTACACCTTC

size: NA
D: TRBD1
length: 14
V: TRBV15
J: TRBJ2-5
CDR3: CATSMGQGQETQYF
DNA: TGTGCCACCAGCATGGGACAGGGGCAAGAGACCCAGTACTTC

size: once
D: TRBD2
length: 14
V: TRBV7-6
J: TRBJ2-1
CDR3: CASSGTSGVNEQFF
DNA: TGTGCCAGCAGCGGGACTAGCGGTGTCAATGAGCAGTTCTTC

size: NA
D: NA
length: 15
V: TRBV11-3
J: TRBJ2-5
CDR3: CASSLGGDVQETQYF
DNA: TGTGCCAGCAGCTTAGGAGGGGACGTCCAAGAGACCCAGTACTTC

size: NA
D: NA
length: 13
V: TRBV11-3
J: TRBJ2-3
CDR3: CASSLDRTDTQYF
DNA: TGTGCCAGCAGCTTGGACCGCACAGATACGCAGTATTTT

size: NA
D: TRBD2
length: 15
V: TRBV6-6
J: TRBJ2-1
CDR3: CASSYALAGYNEQFF
DNA: TGTGCCAGCAGTTACGCCCTAGCGGGGTACAATGAGCAGTTCTTC

size: NA
D: TRBD1
length: 15
V: TRBV27
J: TRBJ1-6
CDR3: CASSFRTGYNSPLHF
DNA: TGTGCCAGCAGTTTCCGGACAGGGTATAATTCACCCCTCCACTTT

size: NA
D: NA
length: 14
V: TRBV10-3
J: TRBJ2-3
CDR3: CAIGGRQATDTQYF
DNA: TGTGCCATCGGGGGTCGGCAGGCCACAGATACGCAGTATTTT

size: NA
D: NA
length: 15
V: TRBV4-2
J: TRBJ2-2
CDR3: CASSPPEGNTGELFF
DNA: TGTGCCAGCAGCCCCCCTGAGGGGAACACCGGGGAGCTGTTTTTT